The TCR beta chain described here comes from a study of Graves' ophthalmopathy and Graves' hyperthyroidism (dated by TCRdb to between 2017 and 2018). Regarding the complete study: Peripheral blood was collected at initial diagnosis, before any treatment. The study used signatures of the TCR beta repertoire to tell Graves' ophthalmopathy apart from Graves' hyperthyroidism and to predict which patients would progress to ophthalmopathy. In total, under 150 blood samples were TCR-sequenced: approximately 40 ophthalmopathy, approximately 75 hyperthyroidism and about 17 hyperthyroidism-to-ophthalmopathy patients. A discovery set of 95 to 100 patients (approximately 45 ophthalmopathy, about 55 stable hyperthyroidism) was enrolled to explore V-J signatures distinguishing ophthalmopathy from hyperthyroidism. The independent validation cohort included 18 hyperthyroidism patients plus 17 patients who later progressed from hyperthyroidism to ophthalmopathy. In about 6 hyperthyroidism patients, the T-cell repertoire of thyroid tissue was compared with the T-cell repertoire of blood. Following sample collection, hyperthyroidism patients were given methimazole at a starting dose of 30 mg daily, and ophthalmopathy patients were given high-dose intravenous methylprednisolone. The 100 discovery patients were randomly split 7:3 into training and test sets. Overall results and qualifications from the work: Ophthalmopathy was separated from stable hyperthyroidism by the 13-signature model with about 90% sensitivity and around 81% specificity in cross-validation and with 80%/75% in the test set. Most expanded thyroid clonotypes with a frequency above 0.001 also appeared in blood, which suggests that blood repertoires may reflect the immune response in the thyroid. In validation, the model predicted ophthalmopathy progression with 55% to 71% sensitivity and roughly 72% specificity; some 13 predicted patients were CT-confirmed with GO in a median of around 6.5 months. Sample size was not statistically predetermined, and group allocation was not concealed from the investigators.

Hyperthyroidism was considered stable if no progression to ophthalmopathy occurred within 18 months of follow-up. Hyperthyroidism patients were newly diagnosed, were aged 18 to 65 years, and had a disease duration under 2 months. Patients with other autoimmune diseases, uncontrolled infections, pregnancy or lactation were excluded. Diagnosis relied on clinical symptoms, serum thyroxine, TRAb, thyroid ultrasound and orbital computed tomography. Using Ficoll-Paque density gradient centrifugation, PBMCs were isolated from about 10 ml of fresh peripheral blood. Total RNA was extracted using Trizol reagent, and RNA quality was checked on an Agilent 2100 Bioanalyzer. For repertoire sequencing, the TCR beta CDR3 regions were amplified from RNA transcripts. The first round was an RT-PCR using HTBI primers with the Qiagen OneStep RT-PCR kit, and this first round was followed by a second-round multiplex PCR, then size selection and purification. Libraries were sequenced paired-end with 100 bp reads on an Illumina HiSeq2000. The study's processing was this. SOAPnuke was used for read processing, and reads with adapters, uncalled bases, a mean Phred below 15, or no exact constant-primer or identifier match were discarded. COPE v1.2.5 was used to merge the high-quality paired reads. Each unique nucleotide sequence was treated as a clonotype, and MiTCR v1.1 was used to align the clonotypes to the IMGT TRB V, D and J references. The analysis was limited to V-J combinations with a frequency above 0.0001, which together covered about 99% of repertoires. A TCR clonal expansion and chaos score per V-J combination was defined as the ratio of F50 clonal expansion to chaos observed in the TCRdist matrix. Welch's t-statistics and random forest were used to narrow the features down to around twelve V-J combinations, which were then fed into a naive Bayes classifier. Thyroid-blood repertoire similarity was quantified with the Morisita-Horn index. In-frame beta chains were kept once TCRdb had trimmed the public reads at Q25 with fastp and called clones with MiXCR. CDR3 protein duplicates are merged, each entry listing the most common genes and DNA. These V and J calls derive from TCRdb rather than the authors' analysis. Recorded for this sample are roughly 410,000 distinct CDR3 sequences; approximately 15% of them occurred a single time. The ten top clones hold about 7% of the sample.

This clonotype was counted many times. It has no known antigen specificity. Per-base quality was not reported, and no clone a single base away is much larger than it. This TCR came from a young woman with stable Graves' hyperthyroidism. Donor details come from another sample of the same person, matched by shared clones. The sequenced sample consisted of peripheral blood.

In nucleotide form, the sequence is TGTGCCAGTAGTACCGACAGGGGATCTGGAAACACCATATATTTT. It specifies CASSTDRGSGNTIYF. In this chain, TRBV19 is recombined with TRBJ1-3, with 8 bases aligning to TRBD1. Including the terminal cysteine and phenylalanine, the CDR3 comprises 15 residues. The kept DNA is CDR3 alone, 45 bases in frame from the first base. The germline V gene (reference sequence) yields LNHDA for CDR1 and SQIVND for CDR2. Trimming takes 4 bases off V and 1 base off J; junction bases not matched to a gene: 3.